What follows are 7 T cell receptor beta chains derived from one specimen sequenced in a study of blood T cell repertoires in COVID-19. Assay used: immunoSEQ multiplex PCR; TCRdb lists only in-frame clones, some missing. Of roughly 240,000 clones detected, 86% appear once; the ten largest clones hold around 2.8%. Sequenced: peripheral blood. The source of these receptors is a woman between 25 and 40 years old who had recovered from COVID-19.

The chain has TRBV13 and TRBJ1-2; D is ambiguous. Germline CDR1 reads PRHDT; CDR2 reads FYEKMQ (reference sequence). This CDR3 has 15 amino acids. V lost 3 bases to trimming and J lost 1 base, with 12 bases between them. The CDR3 DNA reads TGTGCCAGCAGCTTTATACAGCAAGTTAACTATGGCTACACCTTC. It encodes CASSFIQQVNYGYTF. The complete variable domain, with remaining parts taken from reference TRBV13 and TRBJ1-2, reads AAGVIQSPRHLIKEKRETATLKCYPIPRHDTVYWYQQGPGQDPQFLISFYEKMQSDKGSIPDRFSAQQFSDYHSELNMSSLELGDSALYFCASSFIQQVNYGYTFGSGTRLTVV.

The gene calls are TRBV4-2 and TRBJ2-5, with 10 bases matching TRBD2. V dropped 1 base and J dropped 5; count of bases not matched to a gene: 19. Germline V CDR1 and CDR2: LGHNA, YNFKEQ. This CDR3 has 20 residues. The CDR3 DNA follows: TGTGCCAGCAGCCAAGTCCAGGGGAGCGGGGGGGCCCTGAGGATGGAGACCCAGTACTTC. This translates into CASSQVQGSGGALRMETQYF.

The V and J genes are TRBV4-1 and TRBJ1-2, with D unclear. There are 15 residues in the CDR3. V lost 3 bases and J 8 bases, leaving 19 bases between the germline ends. Germline-derived CDR1 and CDR2 are MGHRA and YSYEKL. The CDR3 protein is CASSHDMEGTRGYTF. CDR3 nucleotide sequence: TGCGCCAGCAGCCATGACATGGAGGGAACGAGAGGCTACACCTTC.

The chain combines TRBV3-1 (or the pseudogene TRBV3-2) with TRBJ1-2; possible D gene TRBD1, 6 bases. The V gene lost 1 base and the J gene lost 4 bases, with 13 bases spanning the gap. CDR3 length equals 15 residues. The germline CDR1 and CDR2 sequences are LGHDT and YNNKEL (reference sequence). The CDR3 region is CASSQGPGQSYGYTF. The CDR3 coding sequence is TGTGCCAGCAGCCAAGGCCCCGGACAGAGCTATGGCTACACCTTC.

The chain is built from TRBV19 and TRBJ2-7; D may be TRBD2 (7 bases). The V gene lost 3 bases and the J gene lost 5 bases, with 17 bases spanning the gap. CDR3 length: 15 residues. Germline V lookup: CDR1 LNHDA, CDR2 SQIVND (reference sequence). This CDR3 is CASSILSWGGHEQYF. The DNA for the CDR3 is TGTGCCAGTAGTATTCTAAGTTGGGGGGGGCACGAGCAGTACTTC. The complete variable domain, with remaining parts taken from reference TRBV19 and TRBJ2-7, reads DGGITQSPKYLFRKEGQNVTLSCEQNLNHDAMYWYRQDPGQGLRLIYYSQIVNDFQKGDIAEGYSVSREKKESFPLTVTSAQKNPTAFYLCASSILSWGGHEQYFGPGTRLTVT.

This clone was seen a single time. CDR3 sequence: CAISDTSGVGNEQFF. CDR3 nucleotide sequence: TGTGCCATCAGCGATACTAGCGGGGTTGGTAATGAGCAGTTCTTC. This rearrangement joins TRBV10-3 to TRBJ2-1, with 10 bases matching TRBD2. The CDR3 has 15 residues. The V gene end was trimmed by 6 bases and the J gene end by 7 bases; junction bases not matched to a gene: 9. CDR1 is ENHRY and CDR2 is SYGVKD in the germline V gene.

The genes are TRBV4-1 and TRBJ2-5; TRBD2 is a possible D gene (7 bases). V was clipped by 0 bases and J by 2 bases, with 13 bases between them. Looked up from germline, CDR1 is MGHRA and CDR2 is YSYEKL. The CDR3 sequence is 16 residues long. CDR3 in DNA: TGCGCCAGCAGCCAAGATCTGGAGGGGGGGCAAGAGACCCAGTACTTC. This translates into CASSQDLEGGQETQYF.